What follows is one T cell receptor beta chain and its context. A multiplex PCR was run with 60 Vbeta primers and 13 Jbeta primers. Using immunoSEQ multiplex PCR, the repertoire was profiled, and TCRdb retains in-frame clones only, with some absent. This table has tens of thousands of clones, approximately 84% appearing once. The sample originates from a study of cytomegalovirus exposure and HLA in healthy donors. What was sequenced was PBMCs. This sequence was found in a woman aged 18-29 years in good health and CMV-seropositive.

The CDR3 DNA is TGTGCCAGCAGTTTAGGGTCAGGGAATCAGCCCCAGCATTTT. Protein product: CASSLGSGNQPQHF. V and J are TRBV25-1 and TRBJ1-5; the D gene is possibly TRBD1 (5 bases). Per the germline V gene, CDR1 is MGHDK and CDR2 is SYGVNS. The CDR3 is 14 amino acids. V was clipped by 5 bases and J by 4 bases, with 12 bases between them.